These T cell receptor beta chains were read from a single sample in a study of cytomegalovirus exposure and HLA in healthy donors. Produced via immunoSEQ multiplex PCR; TCRdb's table is partial and in-frame only. Of fewer than 150,000 clones detected, 80% appear once; the ten largest clones hold 1%. Sequencing was performed on PBMCs. Source of these receptors: a man between 40 and 49 years old in good health and CMV-seronegative. Each CDR3 is given with its conserved first and last residue. The D gene is left open where the match is weak. Not all rows give a size; the values are once, few, many and, for expanded clones, a class.

V: TRBV14
size: -
J: TRBJ2-7
D: TRBD2
CDR3: CASSQLAGGSSEQYF
DNA: TGTGCCAGCAGTCAACTAGCGGGAGGAAGTAGTGAGCAGTACTTC

V: TRBV11-3
size: -
J: TRBJ1-1
D: -
CDR3: CASSLVGGTEAFF
DNA: TGTGCCAGCAGCTTAGTCGGGGGGACTGAAGCTTTCTTT

V: TRBV19
size: -
J: TRBJ2-2
D: TRBD1
CDR3: CASSSQGAVGELFF
DNA: TGTGCCAGTAGTAGCCAGGGGGCTGTTGGGGAGCTGTTTTTT

V: TRBV5-1
size: -
J: TRBJ2-2
D: TRBD2
CDR3: CASSSGLAVRGTGELFF
DNA: TGCGCCAGCAGCTCGGGACTAGCTGTACGGGGCACCGGGGAGCTGTTTTTT

V: TRBV28
size: -
J: TRBJ1-2
D: TRBD1
CDR3: CASSLGQGYGYTF
DNA: TGTGCCAGCAGTTTAGGACAGGGCTATGGCTACACCTTC

V: TRBV28
size: -
J: TRBJ2-1
D: -
CDR3: CASSLTGFKQFF
DNA: TGTGCCAGCAGTTTAACAGGGTTTAAGCAGTTCTTC

V: TRBV6-4
size: once
J: TRBJ1-2
D: -
CDR3: CASSDSPTGHGGYTF
DNA: TGTGCCAGCAGTGACTCGCCGACAGGCCACGGGGGCTACACCTTC

V: TRBV7-7
size: -
J: TRBJ2-3
D: -
CDR3: CASSTGGPDTQYF
DNA: TGTGCCAGCTCCACCGGGGGTCCGGATACGCAGTATTTT

V: TRBV6-1
size: few
J: TRBJ1-1
D: TRBD1
CDR3: CASSPQTTGDTEAFF
DNA: TGTGCCAGCAGCCCCCAAACCACAGGGGACACTGAAGCTTTCTTT

V: TRBV4-1
size: once
J: TRBJ2-1
D: -
CDR3: CASSQDPRGVNNEQFF
DNA: TGCGCCAGCAGCCAAGATCCGCGCGGGGTTAACAATGAGCAGTTCTTC

V: TRBV5-1
size: -
J: TRBJ2-1
D: -
CDR3: CASSLREITYNEQFF
DNA: TGCGCCAGCAGCTTGAGGGAGATCACCTACAATGAGCAGTTCTTC

V: TRBV5-4
size: few
J: TRBJ1-1
D: -
CDR3: CASSLGQMNTEAFF
DNA: TGTGCCAGCAGCTTGGGACAGATGAACACTGAAGCTTTCTTT

V: TRBV7-8
size: -
J: TRBJ2-7
D: TRBD1
CDR3: CASSPWDRVNEQYF
DNA: TGTGCCAGCAGCCCTTGGGACAGGGTGAACGAGCAGTACTTC

V: TRBV6-5
size: few
J: TRBJ2-3
D: TRBD1
CDR3: CASSVSQGPYTQYF
DNA: TGTGCCAGCAGCGTATCACAGGGGCCTTATACGCAGTATTTT

V: TRBV28
size: -
J: TRBJ2-7
D: TRBD2
CDR3: CASSASSSGDSYEQYF
DNA: TGTGCCAGCAGTGCATCCTCCAGCGGGGACTCCTACGAGCAGTACTTC

V: TRBV28
size: -
J: TRBJ2-7
D: -
CDR3: CASRPPGLYEQYF
DNA: TGTGCCAGCAGGCCCCCTGGCCTTTACGAGCAGTACTTC

V: TRBV27
size: -
J: TRBJ1-6
D: TRBD1
CDR3: CASSSGTGNSPLHF
DNA: TGTGCCAGCAGTTCCGGGACAGGGAATTCACCCCTCCACTTT

V: TRBV6-1
size: once
J: TRBJ1-2
D: TRBD1
CDR3: CASSDQTGGYYGYTF
DNA: TGTGCCAGCAGTGACCAGACAGGGGGCTACTATGGCTACACCTTC

V: TRBV6-6
size: -
J: TRBJ2-7
D: TRBD2
CDR3: CASSYDTSGPYEQYF
DNA: TGTGCCAGCAGTTACGATACTAGCGGGCCCTACGAGCAGTACTTC

V: TRBV5-8
size: -
J: TRBJ1-5
D: -
CDR3: CASSLGTLSNQPQHF
DNA: TGTGCCAGCAGCCTCGGGACTCTTAGCAATCAGCCCCAGCATTTT

V: TRBV6-1
size: -
J: TRBJ1-4
D: TRBD1
CDR3: CATKILTGTNEKLFF
DNA: TGTGCCACCAAGATCCTGACAGGGACGAATGAAAAACTGTTTTTT

V: TRBV27
size: -
J: TRBJ1-1
D: -
CDR3: CASSLSITGSGTEAFF
DNA: TGTGCCAGCAGTTTATCCATCACAGGGAGTGGAACTGAAGCTTTCTTT

V: TRBV18
size: -
J: TRBJ2-2
D: TRBD2
CDR3: CASSNPWGTSGTGELFF
DNA: TGTGCCAGCTCTAATCCGTGGGGGACTAGCGGGACCGGGGAGCTGTTTTTT

V: TRBV23-1
size: -
J: TRBJ1-5
D: -
CDR3: CASSQPRAQHF
DNA: TGCGCCAGCAGTCAGCCCCGAGCCCAGCATTTT

V: TRBV6-1
size: -
J: TRBJ1-2
D: TRBD1
CDR3: CASIFTGANYGYTF
DNA: TGTGCCAGCATCTTCACAGGGGCAAACTATGGCTACACCTTC

V: TRBV2
size: -
J: TRBJ1-6
D: -
CDR3: CASSEAVNNSPLHF
DNA: TGTGCCAGCAGTGAGGCAGTAAATAATTCACCCCTCCACTTT

V: TRBV4-1
size: -
J: TRBJ2-7
D: -
CDR3: CASSQAGTLAYEQYF
DNA: TGCGCCAGCAGCCAAGCAGGGACACTAGCCTACGAGCAGTACTTC

V: TRBV10-3
size: -
J: TRBJ1-1
D: -
CDR3: CAISPGGANTEAFF
DNA: TGTGCCATCAGTCCCGGGGGGGCGAACACTGAAGCTTTCTTT

V: TRBV6-1
size: -
J: TRBJ1-4
D: -
CDR3: CASRRRQSTNEKLFF
DNA: TGTGCCAGCAGACGTAGACAGTCAACTAATGAAAAACTGTTTTTT

V: TRBV6-1
size: -
J: TRBJ1-5
D: -
CDR3: CASSGRTDPYSNQPQHF
DNA: TGTGCCAGCAGTGGCCGGACAGATCCGTATAGCAATCAGCCCCAGCATTTT

V: TRBV9
size: -
J: TRBJ2-7
D: TRBD2
CDR3: CASSLGSGAYEQYF
DNA: TGTGCCAGCAGCCTCGGAAGCGGGGCTTACGAGCAGTACTTC

V: TRBV19
size: -
J: TRBJ1-3
D: -
CDR3: CASSPAWDTSTIYF
DNA: TGTGCCAGTAGCCCCGCGTGGGACACCTCGACCATATATTTT